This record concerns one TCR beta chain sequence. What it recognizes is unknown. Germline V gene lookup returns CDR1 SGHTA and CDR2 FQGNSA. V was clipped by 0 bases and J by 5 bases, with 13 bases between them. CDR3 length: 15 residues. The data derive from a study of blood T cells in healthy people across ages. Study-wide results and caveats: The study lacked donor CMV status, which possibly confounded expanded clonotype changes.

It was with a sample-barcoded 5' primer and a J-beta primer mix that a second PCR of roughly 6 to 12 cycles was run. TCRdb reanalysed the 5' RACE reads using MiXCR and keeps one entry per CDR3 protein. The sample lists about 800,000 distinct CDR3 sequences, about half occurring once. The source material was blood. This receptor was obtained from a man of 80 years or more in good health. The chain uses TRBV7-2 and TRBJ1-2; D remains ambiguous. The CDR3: CASSLAPRKQYGYTF. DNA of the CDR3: TGTGCCAGCAGCTTAGCTCCCCGGAAACAGTATGGCTACACCTTC.